Listed here is a single T cell receptor beta chain. What it recognizes is unknown. This same CDR3 is encoded by further DNA sequences in the sample. At collection, donors were nominally healthy, but unrecorded immune exposures were probable. Germline values: CDR1 ENHRY, CDR2 SYGVKD. This CDR3 has 12 residues. V gave up 4 bases and J gave up 5 bases; unmatched junction bases: 1. Researchers ran the PCR with 60 Vbeta and 13 Jbeta primers. Profiled with immunoSEQ multiplex PCR; TCRdb holds only in-frame clones, not every one. The table has about 69,000 clones, 55% to 75% seen once. These data come from a study of cytomegalovirus exposure and HLA in healthy donors. Study outcomes and limitations: It was reported in a later analysis that an Asian-associated ancestry cluster showed fewer N-insertions than the roughly 670-donor mean.

The sample consisted of PBMCs. This TCR derives from a woman in her 30s in good health and CMV-seronegative. This chain links TRBV10-3 with TRBJ1-2, with TRBD1 matching 7 bases. This chain's CDR3 is CAISGDSYGYTF. CDR3 nucleotides: TGTGCCATCAGTGGGGACAGTTATGGCTACACCTTC.